Listed here are 32 T cell receptor beta chains from one sample, sequenced in a study of T cells after yellow fever vaccination. TCRdb used MiXCR to reprocess the 5' RACE reads, holding one entry per CDR3 protein. The sample has around 500,000 distinct CDR3 sequences; 21% are singletons. Material: PBMCs, obtained 21 days after the first yellow fever vaccination. These receptors all stem from a man younger than 35 who received the YFV17D yellow fever vaccine.

V and J are TRBV29-1 and TRBJ2-5; TRBD1 agrees at 9 bases. This CDR3 has 12 amino acids. V was clipped by 6 bases and J by 5 bases; unmatched bases: 4. CDR1 SQVTM and CDR2 ANQGSEA come from the germline V gene. The CDR3, as DNA: TGCAGCGTGGCCACAGGGGGCGAGACCCAGTACTTC. This encodes CSVATGGETQYF.

This chain joins TRBV4-1 and TRBJ2-3; 7 nucleotides agree with TRBD2. The CDR3 loop spans 15 amino acids. V lost 6 bases, J lost 1 base, and 7 bases stayed unmatched. Germline V lookup: CDR1 MGHRA, CDR2 YSYEKL. The CDR3 DNA follows: TGCGCCAGCAGGGGAGCGGGACTCGGCACAGATACGCAGTATTTT. Its translation is CASRGAGLGTDTQYF.

This chain links TRBV19 with TRBJ2-1, with D possibly being TRBD2 (5 bases). V shed 0 bases and J shed 8 bases, with 26 bases lying between them. The CDR3 consists of 19 residues. Germline assignment: CDR1 LNHDA and CDR2 SQIVND (reference sequence). The CDR3 DNA reads as TGTGCCAGTAGTATAGATCAAATTCCGAAGGACTCGCGGAGAGATGAGCAGTTCTTC. This gives the protein CASSIDQIPKDSRRDEQFF.

This rearrangement joins TRBV16 to TRBJ1-5; a weak D match, TRBD1 (6 bases). The germline CDR1 and CDR2 sequences are KGHSY and FQNENV. Trimming took off 0 bases at V and 3 bases at J, with 12 bases between the two ends. The CDR3 extends over 16 amino acids. This CDR3 reads CASSQSGGQSNQPQHF. The CDR3 region has the DNA TGTGCCAGCAGCCAATCTGGGGGCCAGTCCAATCAGCCCCAGCATTTT.

This rearrangement joins TRBV20-1 to TRBJ2-1; D gene ambiguous. Germline values: CDR1 DFQATT, CDR2 SNEGSKA (reference sequence). The CDR3 loop spans 14 amino acids. Deletions cut 3 bases from V and 7 bases from J, with 16 bases between. CDR3 DNA sequence: TGCAGTGCTAGGGCCAGGATATTGGGGAATGAGCAGTTCTTC. It encodes CSARARILGNEQFF.

This clonotype was recorded many times. The chain has TRBV20-1 and TRBJ2-5, with 9 bases aligning to TRBD2. The CDR3 is 13 residues long. Germline values: CDR1 DFQATT, CDR2 SNEGSKA (reference sequence). V was pared by 6 bases and J by 3 bases, with 5 bases of the junction left unmatched. CDR3 amino acids: CSAKAGGKETQYF. CDR3 in DNA: TGCAGTGCAAAAGCGGGGGGTAAAGAGACCCAGTACTTC.

J is TRBJ2-5 and V is TRBV5-1; D uncertain. Germline loops: CDR1 SGHRS, CDR2 YFSETQ. V shed 4 bases and J shed 5 bases, with 12 bases lying between them. The CDR3 runs to 13 residues. CDR3 DNA sequence: TGCGCCAGCAGCGAAGGATCCGGGGAGACCCAGTACTTC. This codes for CASSEGSGETQYF.

This clonotype was recorded a few times. V and J are TRBV2 and TRBJ1-5; D unclear. Germline-derived CDR1 and CDR2 are SNHLY and FYNNEI. Trimming shortened V by 7 bases and J by 1 base, and 11 bases separated the two germline ends. This CDR3 comprises 14 residues. The CDR3 protein is CASTPTNSNQPQHF. The CDR3 nucleotides read TGTGCCAGCACCCCGACGAACAGCAATCAGCCCCAGCATTTT.

This clonotype was observed a handful of times. The chain couples TRBV2 to TRBJ1-1; D is undetermined. V lost 3 bases and J 5 bases, leaving 10 bases between the germline ends. The CDR3 contains 13 residues. In germline, CDR1 is SNHLY, CDR2 FYNNEI. CDR3 coding DNA: TGTGCCAGCAGTGACGGCAGAAGAACTGAAGCTTTCTTT. Its protein is CASSDGRRTEAFF.

This clonotype was detected only a few times. V is TRBV7-2 and J is TRBJ1-2, with D possibly being TRBD1 (5 bases). The length of the CDR3 is 13 residues. Between the trimmed V and J ends, which lost 6 bases and 1 base, there was a span of 9 bases. The germline V gene encodes CDR1 SGHTA and CDR2 FQGNSA. The CDR3 region is CASRPDSNYGYTF. DNA of the CDR3: TGTGCCAGCAGACCCGACAGTAACTATGGCTACACCTTC.

At least ten counts were recorded for this clonotype. The J gene is TRBJ1-5, the V gene TRBV12-3 or TRBV12-4, with a tentative D call TRBD1 (5 bases). The CDR3 contains 15 residues. The V and J ends lost 6 bases and 0 bases respectively, with 12 bases between them. This CDR3 is CASRPGTGSNQPQHF. CDR3 sequence (DNA): TGTGCCAGCAGACCCGGGACGGGTAGCAATCAGCCCCAGCATTTT.

V gene TRBV6-1 combines with J gene TRBJ1-2, with D perhaps matching TRBD1 (5 bases). Trimming removed 2 bases at V and 2 bases at J, with 6 bases between. This CDR3 has 13 amino acids. Germline assignment: CDR1 MNHNS and CDR2 SASEGT. CDR3 protein: CASSERDNYGYTF. The DNA for the CDR3 is TGTGCCAGCAGTGAAAGGGACAACTATGGCTACACCTTC.

This clonotype was counted only a few times. J is TRBJ2-1 and V is TRBV6-2 or TRBV6-3; possible D gene TRBD1, 6 bases. The CDR3 totals 14 residues. From germline, CDR1 is MNHEY and CDR2 SVGEGT. The germline V and J ends were trimmed by 6 bases and 7 bases, with 16 bases remaining between them. CDR3 in DNA: TGTGCCAGCAGACCCCACCGGGACACTAATGAGCAGTTCTTC. Its protein product is CASRPHRDTNEQFF.

This chain links TRBV4-1 with TRBJ1-1; possibly TRBD1 for D (5 bases). The germline CDR1 and CDR2 sequences are MGHRA and YSYEKL. CDR3 length: 14 residues. The V gene lost 3 bases and the J gene lost 1 base, with 9 bases spanning the gap. CDR3 DNA sequence: TGCGCCAGCAGCCACCCAGGGAGGAACACTGAAGCTTTCTTT. Encoded protein: CASSHPGRNTEAFF.

This clonotype was seen more than once but under ten times. The chain carries TRBV5-5 and TRBJ1-3; D is uncertain. V lost 0 bases and J lost 3, with 4 bases in between. The CDR3 length is 13 residues. Germline loops: CDR1 SGHKS, CDR2 YYEKEE (reference sequence). CDR3 loop: CASSLDDGNTIYF. The CDR3 nucleotides are TGTGCCAGCAGCTTGGACGATGGAAACACCATATATTTT.

The J gene is TRBJ2-1, the V gene TRBV4-3; perhaps TRBD2 as D (5 bases). The CDR3 consists of 16 residues. Germline-derived CDR1 and CDR2 are LGHNA and YSLEER. The ends were cut back, 0 bases at V and 0 bases at J, with 9 bases in the middle. The CDR3 bases are TGCGCCAGCAGCCAAGATGTGGCGGGCTCCTACAATGAGCAGTTCTTC. Its protein is CASSQDVAGSYNEQFF.

The J gene is TRBJ1-2, the V gene TRBV21-1. TRBV21-1 is annotated as a pseudogene. The CDR3 spans 15 residues. CDR3 in amino acids: CASSKEGVGGVGYTF. In nucleotides, the CDR3 is TGTGCCAGCAGCAAAGAGGGAGTAGGGGGGGTTGGCTACACCTTC.

This clonotype occurred many times. The chain carries TRBV18 and TRBJ1-2, with 7 positions matching TRBD1. V dropped 3 bases and J dropped 7; count of bases not matched to a gene: 11. This CDR3 is built from 15 residues. CDR1 and CDR2 (germline): KGHSH, LQKENI. CDR3: CASSPDATGLLGYTF. In DNA, the CDR3 is TGTGCCAGCTCACCGGATGCGACAGGGCTGCTTGGCTACACCTTC.

This clonotype was picked up many times. The rearrangement links TRBV12-3 or TRBV12-4 to TRBJ2-4, with D possibly matching TRBD1 (5 bases). V was pared by 6 bases and J by 8 bases, with 17 bases between. CDR3 length: 14 residues. The CDR3 nucleotides read TGTGCCAGCAGCCCCCGGCAGGGTTTTGACATTCAGTACTTC. As protein: CASSPRQGFDIQYF.

This clonotype has just a few counts. This chain links TRBV7-2 with TRBJ2-4; 7 nucleotides match TRBD2. Germline V gene lookup returns CDR1 SGHTA and CDR2 FQGNSA. This CDR3 has 13 residues. V shed 3 bases, J shed 10 bases, and the junction held 6 bases outside the gene matches. DNA for the CDR3: TGTGCCAGCAGCTTGTCCGGGACTACAATTCAGTACTTC. Protein product: CASSLSGTTIQYF.

The CDR3 spells CASLDTRWGSNTGELFF. CDR3 in DNA: TGTGCCAGCTTAGATACCCGGTGGGGGTCGAACACCGGGGAGCTGTTTTTT. This chain uses TRBV28 with TRBJ2-2; D is possibly TRBD1 or TRBD2 (5 bases each). The V and J ends lost 8 bases and 0 bases respectively, with 19 bases between them. CDR3 length equals 17 residues. Germline lookup yields CDR1 MDHEN and CDR2 SYDVKM. Filled out from reference TRBV28 and TRBJ2-2, the complete variable domain reads DVKVTQSSRYLVKRTGEKVFLECVQDMDHENMFWYRQDPGLGLRLIYFSYDVKMKEKGDIPEGYSVSREKKERFSLILESASTNQTSMYLCASLDTRWGSNTGELFFGEGSRLTVL.

This clonotype was seen a handful of times. V is TRBV7-2 and J is TRBJ2-7; D assignment may be TRBD1 or TRBD2 (6 bases each). The germline V gene encodes CDR1 SGHTA and CDR2 FQGNSA. The V end lost 2 bases, the J end lost 0 bases, and 14 bases lay between the germline ends. The CDR3 loop spans 16 amino acids. The CDR3 DNA reads TGTGCCAGCAGCTTAAGGGGGAGGCCAGCCTCCTACGAGCAGTACTTC. It codes for CASSLRGRPASYEQYF.

This clonotype was seen repeatedly, ten times or more. The chain couples TRBV10-3 to TRBJ1-1, with D maybe TRBD1 (5 bases). The V and J ends lost 0 bases and 11 bases respectively, with 16 bases between them. Germline V lookup: CDR1 ENHRY, CDR2 SYGVKD. This CDR3 contains 14 residues. The CDR3 nucleotides are TGTGCCATCAGTGAGTCGAACTCGCTGCGGGGGGCTTTCTTT. This codes for CAISESNSLRGAFF.

The rearrangement uses TRBV5-1 and TRBJ1-2; 8 bases line up with TRBD1. This CDR3 spans 15 amino acids. Germline CDR1 and CDR2: SGHRS and YFSETQ. The V and J ends lost 3 bases and 8 bases, in that order; junction bases with no gene match: 12. The CDR3 DNA reads TGCGCCAGCAGCTACTCTAGAGAGACAGGGGTCGGCTACACCTTC. Translating gives CASSYSRETGVGYTF.

This clonotype was counted a few times. The chain couples TRBV25-1 to TRBJ2-3; 7 bases line up with TRBD1. This CDR3 is built from 16 residues. Germline CDR1 MGHDK, CDR2 SYGVNS. The V segment lost 4 bases and the J segment 0 bases; nucleotides outside the gene matches: 7. The CDR3 region has the DNA TGTGCCAGCAGTGCCGACAGGGCCACTAGCACAGATACGCAGTATTTT. This sequence encodes CASSADRATSTDTQYF.

This clonotype has more than one count but fewer than ten. The CDR3: CASTEGATGGITEAFF. DNA for the CDR3: TGCGCCAGCACCGAAGGGGCCACAGGGGGCATCACTGAAGCTTTCTTT. V is TRBV5-1 and J is TRBJ1-1, with TRBD1 identical over 9 bases. V shed 6 bases and J 4 bases; nucleotides not matched to a gene: 13. The CDR3 sequence is 16 residues long. Per the germline V gene, CDR1 is SGHRS and CDR2 is YFSETQ.

The V gene is TRBV24-1, the J gene TRBJ2-5; the match to TRBD1 covers 7 bases. The CDR3 length is 18 residues. Trimming cost V 4 bases and J 1 base; bases outside gene matches: 14. Germline assignment: CDR1 KGHDR and CDR2 SFDVKD. Here the CDR3 reads CATSDHLSPGGFQETQYF. In DNA, the CDR3 is TGTGCCACCAGTGACCACCTTTCCCCAGGGGGATTCCAAGAGACCCAGTACTTC.

The chain uses TRBV7-9 and TRBJ2-1; D call uncertain. The CDR3 loop spans 13 amino acids. Trimming pared 6 bases from V and 0 bases from J, leaving 6 bases between. In germline, CDR1 is SEHNR, CDR2 FQNEAQ (reference sequence). The CDR3 here is CASSPFSYNEQFF. CDR3 DNA sequence: TGTGCCAGCAGTCCATTCTCCTACAATGAGCAGTTCTTC. Looking up the rest from reference TRBV7-9 and TRBJ2-1 gives the full variable domain: DTGVSQNPRHKITKRGQNVTFRCDPISEHNRLYWYRQTLGQGPEFLTYFQNEAQLEKSRLLSDRFSAERPKGSFSTLEIQRTEQGDSAMYLCASSPFSYNEQFFGPGTRLTVL.

This clonotype showed up just a few times. V is TRBV7-9 and J is TRBJ2-1; perhaps TRBD1 as D (6 bases). Trimming pared 6 bases from V and 2 bases from J, leaving 17 bases between. Germline-derived CDR1 and CDR2 are SEHNR and FQNEAQ (reference sequence). The CDR3 spans 16 residues. CDR3 nucleotide sequence: TGTGCCAGCAGGGCGACCGGGACATCCACCTACAATGAGCAGTTCTTC. This gives the protein CASRATGTSTYNEQFF.

The chain combines TRBV3-1 with TRBJ2-2, with D perhaps matching TRBD2 (6 bases). CDR1 and CDR2 (germline): LGHDT, YNNKEL (reference sequence). V lost 1 base and J lost 0, with 9 bases in between. The CDR3 consists of 16 residues. CDR3: CASSQVGGANTGELFF. CDR3 sequence (DNA): TGTGCCAGCAGCCAAGTCGGAGGGGCGAACACCGGGGAGCTGTTTTTT.

The V call is TRBV20-1, the J call TRBJ1-2; 10 nucleotides match TRBD1. J gave up 8 bases and V 6 bases, and 9 bases lay outside the gene matches. Germline V lookup: CDR1 DFQATT, CDR2 SNEGSKA (reference sequence). There are 13 residues in the CDR3. CDR3 DNA: TGCAGTGCATCCGGGACAGGGGTGGCGGGCTACACCTTC. This gives the protein CSASGTGVAGYTF.

The chain couples TRBV20-1 to TRBJ1-1; TRBD1 might be the D (6 bases). V lost 5 bases and J lost 8, with 12 bases in between. CDR3 length: 11 residues. Germline V gives CDR1 DFQATT, CDR2 SNEGSKA (reference sequence). The CDR3, as DNA: TGCAGTGCTCAAGACAGGTCGGAAGCTTTCTTT. This translates into CSAQDRSEAFF.